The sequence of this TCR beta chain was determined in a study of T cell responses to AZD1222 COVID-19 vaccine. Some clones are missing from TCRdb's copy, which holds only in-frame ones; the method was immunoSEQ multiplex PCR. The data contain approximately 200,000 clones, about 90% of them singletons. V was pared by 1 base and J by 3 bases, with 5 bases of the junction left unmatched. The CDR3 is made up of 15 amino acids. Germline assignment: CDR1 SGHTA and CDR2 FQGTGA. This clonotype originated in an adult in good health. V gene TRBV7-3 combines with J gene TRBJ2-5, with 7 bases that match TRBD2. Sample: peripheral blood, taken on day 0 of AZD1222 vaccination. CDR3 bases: TGTGCCAGCAGCTTAAGCGGAGGGAGGGAAGAGACCCAGTACTTC. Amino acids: CASSLSGGREETQYF.